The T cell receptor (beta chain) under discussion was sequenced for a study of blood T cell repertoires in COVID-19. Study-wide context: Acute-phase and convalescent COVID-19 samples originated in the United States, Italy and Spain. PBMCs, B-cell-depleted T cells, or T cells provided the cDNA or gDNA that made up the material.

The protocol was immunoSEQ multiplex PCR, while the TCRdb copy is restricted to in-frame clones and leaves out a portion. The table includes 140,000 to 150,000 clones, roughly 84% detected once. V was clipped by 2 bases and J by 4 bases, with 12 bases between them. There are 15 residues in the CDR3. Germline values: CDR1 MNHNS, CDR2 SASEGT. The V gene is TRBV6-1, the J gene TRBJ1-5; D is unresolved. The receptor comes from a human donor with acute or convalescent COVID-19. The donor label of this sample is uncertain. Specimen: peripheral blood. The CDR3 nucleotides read TGTGCCAGCAGTGAACTAGGCACGGTTAATCAGCCCCAGCATTTT. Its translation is CASSELGTVNQPQHF.